This entry is about one TCR beta chain. As yet, its antigen is unknown. The data were taken from a study of human T cells and chemical hapten exposure. Study in general: Patch tests applied 0.01% DPC to the upper back, read at 6 days. It was small differences in pooled library volume that mainly caused per-sample TCR yields to vary. Study findings and constraints: Expanded TCRs showed more large CDR3 clusters than pre-sensitization or healthy control sets.

TCRdb reprocessed the RACE reads via MiXCR and lists one record per CDR3 protein. Of around 250,000 distinct CDR3 sequences in the sample, 8.6% were seen once. The sample's time point: pre-sensitization, week 0. Treatment denoted: therapeutic diphenylcyclopropenone sensitization with weekly scalp DPC. This CDR3 has 17 residues. V dropped 6 bases and J dropped 1; count of bases not matched to a gene: 11. This TCR was sampled from a woman in her thirties or forties with alopecia areata. Some clones in this sample may be carry-over from other donors' samples. The V gene is TRBV12-3 or TRBV12-4, the J gene TRBJ2-3, with 9 bases fitting TRBD1. The sample consisted of whole blood, taken in connection with sensitization to the hapten diphenylcyclopropenone (DPC). In DNA form, the CDR3 reads TGTGCCAGCAGCGGTAACAGGGGGCCCGGCGGCACAGATACGCAGTATTTT. Its translation: CASSGNRGPGGTDTQYF.